Reported below is one TCR beta chain. The target antigen is unknown. This entry comes from a study of blood T cells in healthy people across ages. Using a J-beta primer mix together with a sample-barcoded 5' primer, a second PCR was run for roughly 6 to 12 cycles. A single record per CDR3 protein comes from TCRdb applying MiXCR to the 5' RACE reads. Among 750,000 to 850,000 distinct CDR3 sequences listed, roughly 25% were seen once. V was pared by 5 bases and J by 5 bases, with 9 bases between. The CDR3 has 12 amino acids. Germline values: CDR1 SNHLY, CDR2 FYNNEI. Each individual donor underwent a draw of 8 to 10 milliliters of peripheral blood. General study findings and limits: With age, beta diversity per million T cells declined roughly linearly, significantly by 30 to 40.

This sample was also put to use in a study of T cells of mothers and their children. As that report states: Each donor was one of three healthy Caucasian mothers or one of their six children. Among related mother-child pairs, overlap was slightly higher than in unrelated pairs, though not significantly.

The TCR originated in a boy younger than 18 in good health. The chain uses TRBV2 and TRBJ1-1, with D perhaps TRBD1 (5 bases). The sequencing sample was made of blood. The CDR3 region is CASSMGLTEAFF. CDR3 sequence (DNA): TGTGCCAGCAGTATGGGACTTACTGAAGCTTTCTTT.